Below, 20 T cell receptor beta chains from the same sample are listed, as sequenced in a study of early T cells in non-severe SARS-CoV-2 infection (dated by TCRdb to the early 2020s). The method was 5' RACE. The run used a NextSeq 500. TCRdb trimmed public reads at Q25 via fastp, called clones via MiXCR and kept in-frame beta chains. Entries are consolidated by CDR3 protein sequence, retaining the most common genes and DNA. In all, the sample holds tens of thousands of distinct CDR3 sequences, and about 6.3% of those were seen once. About 5.9% of the sample belongs to the ten largest clones. Material: whole blood. Receptors were obtained from an adult who was a healthcare worker with PCR-confirmed SARS-CoV-2 infection or an uninfected control (not recorded which).

As concerns this clonotype: A read error may be the cause here, since a much bigger clone is one base away. The gene calls are TRBV6-5 and TRBJ2-2; no reliable D call. V was trimmed by 8 bases and J by 4 bases, leaving 14 bases between them. The CDR3 spans 14 residues. Germline CDR1 and CDR2: MNHEY and SVGAGI. The CDR3 here is CASRVRSSTGELFF. The CDR3 coding sequence is TGTGCCAGCCGCGTGAGGAGTTCCACCGGGGAGCTGTTTTTT.

This clonotype has ten or more counts. The genes are TRBV7-9 and TRBJ2-7; D unresolved. The CDR3 runs to 12 residues. Looked up from germline, CDR1 is SEHNR and CDR2 is FQNEAQ (reference sequence). Trimming removed 1 base from V and 6 bases from J, with 7 bases in between. DNA of the CDR3: TGTGCCAGCAGCTTAGGGTTGCGCGAGCAGTACTTC. Encoded protein: CASSLGLREQYF.

The chain has TRBV7-6 and TRBJ2-7; 8 bases map to TRBD2. In germline, CDR1 is SGHVS, CDR2 FNYEAQ. Trimming took 4 bases from V and 5 from J; bases not matched to a gene: 13. The CDR3 runs to 16 residues. CDR3 DNA sequence: TGTGCCAGCAGCTACCGGAGGTCGGGAGGGCCCCACGAGCAGTACTTC. It codes for CASSYRRSGGPHEQYF.

Ten or more counts support this clonotype. This chain joins TRBV12-3 or TRBV12-4 and TRBJ2-1, with 12 bases lining up with TRBD2. The CDR3 loop spans 18 amino acids. V was pared by 5 bases and J by 7 bases, with 15 bases of the junction left unmatched. The CDR3 DNA sequence: TGTGCCAGCAGTAATACCCCCATGACTAGCGGGAGAGGTAATGAGCAGTTCTTC. Residues: CASSNTPMTSGRGNEQFF.

CDR3 sequence: CASIPWAGLQLGETQYF. CDR3 bases: TGTGCCAGCATCCCCTGGGCGGGACTCCAACTGGGAGAGACCCAGTACTTC. The genes are TRBV6-5 and TRBJ2-5, with D possibly matching TRBD2 (6 bases). CDR1 MNHEY and CDR2 SVGAGI come from the germline V gene. V was trimmed by 7 bases and J by 4 bases, leaving 25 bases between them. The length of the CDR3 is 17 residues.

This clonotype was picked up many times. The CDR3: CASSQGAPLYEQYF. CDR3 nucleotide sequence: TGTGCCAGCTCACAGGGTGCTCCCCTCTACGAGCAGTACTTC. The chain recombines TRBV18 with TRBJ2-7, with D unresolved. Germline assignment: CDR1 KGHSH and CDR2 LQKENI. CDR3 length: 14 residues. Trimming took off 4 bases at V and 3 bases at J, with 13 bases between the two ends.

This clonotype was counted a few times. The chain has TRBV7-2 and TRBJ2-4; 7 bases line up with TRBD1. Germline trimming cut 4 bases from V and 9 bases from J; bases unmatched to any gene: 9. The CDR3 extends over 14 amino acids. Germline V lookup: CDR1 SGHTA, CDR2 FQGNSA. In DNA form, the CDR3 reads TGTGCCAGCAGCTCGAGACAGGGAGTTAGCATTCAGTACTTC. Protein product: CASSSRQGVSIQYF.

This clonotype was found many times. The J gene is TRBJ2-7, the V gene TRBV3-1, with 7 bases fitting TRBD2. This CDR3 contains 14 residues. Germline V CDR1 and CDR2: LGHDT, YNNKEL (reference sequence). Losses at the gene ends were 0 bases for V and 3 bases for J; bases not matched to a gene: 2. The CDR3: CASSQEAGLYEQYF. The CDR3 DNA sequence: TGTGCCAGCAGCCAAGAAGCGGGGCTCTACGAGCAGTACTTC.

This clonotype has a count of ten or more. The rearrangement joins TRBV28 to TRBJ2-7, with 7 bases fitting TRBD1. The V gene end was trimmed by 4 bases and the J gene end by 0 bases; junction bases not matched to a gene: 3. The CDR3 extends over 14 amino acids. Germline values: CDR1 MDHEN, CDR2 SYDVKM. CDR3 in DNA: TGTGCCAGCAGTTGGGACAGTAGCTCCTACGAGCAGTACTTC. This translates into CASSWDSSSYEQYF.

This clonotype was counted at least ten times. This sequence joins TRBV5-6 and TRBJ2-1; 12 bases are shared with TRBD2. The CDR3 runs 15 residues. V shed 1 base, J shed 9 bases, and the junction held 5 bases outside the gene matches. Germline assignment: CDR1 SGHDT and CDR2 YYEEEE. Here the CDR3 DNA reads TGTGCCAGCAGCTTGCTAGCGGGAGGGGCCGGTGAGCAGTTCTTC. Its translation is CASSLLAGGAGEQFF.

This clonotype was recorded at least ten times. The V call is TRBV5-4, the J call TRBJ1-1; the D is unclear. Germline V gene data show CDR1 as SGHNT and CDR2 as YYREEE (reference sequence). V lost 4 bases, J lost 4 bases, and 5 bases lay in between. The CDR3 covers 11 residues. The CDR3: CASSRGTEAFF. Here the CDR3 DNA reads TGTGCCAGCAGCCGGGGCACTGAAGCTTTCTTT.

Many counts were recorded for this clonotype. V gene TRBV18 combines with J gene TRBJ2-2; 10 bases map to TRBD2. Germline lookup yields CDR1 KGHSH and CDR2 LQKENI. Trimming took 0 bases from V and 6 from J; bases not matched to a gene: 10. CDR3 length equals 18 residues. CDR3 loop: CASSPPSRQLAGAGELFF. The CDR3 DNA follows: TGTGCCAGCTCACCACCGAGCCGCCAGCTAGCGGGAGCCGGGGAGCTGTTTTTT.

The V call is TRBV5-1, the J call TRBJ1-1; no definite D call. Deletions cut 0 bases from V and 1 base from J, with 10 bases between. Germline CDR1 SGHRS, CDR2 YFSETQ. CDR3 length: 15 residues. CDR3 amino acids: CASSLESLGNTEAFF. The CDR3 DNA follows: TGCGCCAGCAGCTTGGAAAGCCTAGGGAACACTGAAGCTTTCTTT.

The chain has TRBV4-3 and TRBJ2-2; perhaps TRBD1 as D (6 bases). The germline CDR1 and CDR2 sequences are LGHNA and YSLEER. Trimming took 10 bases from V and 5 from J, leaving 17 bases between them. This CDR3 is built from 14 residues. CDR3 sequence: CATHRDTQTGELFF. CDR3 bases: TGCGCCACCCACCGGGACACCCAGACCGGGGAGCTGTTTTTT.

The table lists this clonotype with many counts. The chain employs TRBV6-2 or TRBV6-3 and TRBJ2-2; 7 bases line up with TRBD1. Germline V gene data show CDR1 as MNHEY and CDR2 as SVGEGT. There are 15 residues in the CDR3. J was trimmed by 5 bases and V by 6 bases; bases with no gene match: 9. The CDR3 bases are TGTGCCAGCAGGCCGGGACAGAGGGAAACCGGGGAGCTGTTTTTT. It yields the protein CASRPGQRETGELFF.

This clonotype was seen ten or more times. This chain joins TRBV6-2 or TRBV6-3 and TRBJ1-4; no clear D gene. Germline loops: CDR1 MNHEY, CDR2 SVGEGT. The CDR3 consists of 14 residues. Trimming removed 6 bases at V and 5 bases at J, with 13 bases between. The CDR3 is CASSQKYANEKLFF. CDR3 nucleotides: TGTGCCAGCAGCCAAAAGTACGCGAATGAAAAACTGTTTTTT.

This clonotype appeared many times. This chain links TRBV18 with TRBJ2-1; 11 positions match TRBD2. The V gene end was trimmed by 3 bases and the J gene end by 5 bases; junction bases not matched to a gene: 0. The CDR3 runs to 14 residues. CDR1 is KGHSH, CDR2 LQKENI, per germline. CDR3 protein: CASSPGLADNEQFF. The CDR3, as DNA: TGTGCCAGCTCACCGGGACTAGCGGACAATGAGCAGTTCTTC.

This clonotype was observed at least ten times. The rearrangement joins TRBV25-1 to TRBJ1-1; D may be TRBD1 (5 bases). The CDR3 runs 19 residues. CDR1 and CDR2 from the germline V gene are MGHDK and SYGVNS. V lost 6 bases and J lost 2, with 28 bases in between. This chain's CDR3 is CASRGSGTFLAPLNTEAFF. CDR3 DNA: TGTGCCAGCAGAGGCAGTGGGACTTTCCTGGCCCCGTTAAACACTGAAGCTTTCTTT.

This clonotype is medium-sized (0.01 to 0.1%) within its sample. The gene calls are TRBV5-1 and TRBJ2-2, with a weak D call TRBD1 (5 bases). The CDR3 totals 16 residues. The germline CDR1 and CDR2 sequences are SGHRS and YFSETQ. V gave up 4 bases and J gave up 0 bases, with 13 bases separating them. CDR3: CASSARQNPNTGELFF. The CDR3 DNA sequence: TGCGCCAGCAGCGCCAGACAGAATCCGAACACCGGGGAGCTGTTTTTT.

There are a few counts of this clonotype. The chain employs TRBV5-4 and TRBJ2-3; 7 bases agree with TRBD1. Trimming removed 3 bases from V and 2 bases from J; junction bases left unmatched: 6. The length of the CDR3 is 15 residues. Germline V gives CDR1 SGHNT, CDR2 YYREEE (reference sequence). The CDR3, as DNA: TGTGCCAGCAGCTCTAGACAGGGCGTCACAGATACGCAGTATTTT. Translating gives CASSSRQGVTDTQYF.